This TCR beta chain was sequenced for a study of shared clonotypes between healthy human individuals. Each sorted subset replicate got 200 ng genomic DNA, tens of thousands of genomes. Original data processing: Filtering of immunoSEQ junctional sequences could not match full-length read filtering. Here immunoSEQ multiplex PCR was the method, and the copy in TCRdb shows in-frame clones only, minus some. V, J and clone size are those of that table, while D and trimming were read from the DNA. Of about 590,000 clones in the sample, around 95% were seen once. It was CD45RO-negative cells, positively selected for CCR7, that made up naive CD8 cells, with terminally differentiated effector memory CD45RA+ cells excluded. For this clone: Other DNA variants within this sample encode the same CDR3.

The V end was cut by 3 bases, the J end by 4 bases, with 9 bases between. The CDR3 totals 13 residues. Germline CDR1 LNHDA, CDR2 SQIVND (reference sequence). Sequencing was performed on naive CD8+ T cells sorted from blood. This receptor was identified in a woman under 40 in good health. The V and J genes are TRBV19 and TRBJ1-1, with a possible D match to TRBD1 (6 bases). The CDR3 nucleotides are TGTGCCAGTAGTATTGGAGGGGGCACTGAAGCTTTCTTT. Its translation is CASSIGGGTEAFF.